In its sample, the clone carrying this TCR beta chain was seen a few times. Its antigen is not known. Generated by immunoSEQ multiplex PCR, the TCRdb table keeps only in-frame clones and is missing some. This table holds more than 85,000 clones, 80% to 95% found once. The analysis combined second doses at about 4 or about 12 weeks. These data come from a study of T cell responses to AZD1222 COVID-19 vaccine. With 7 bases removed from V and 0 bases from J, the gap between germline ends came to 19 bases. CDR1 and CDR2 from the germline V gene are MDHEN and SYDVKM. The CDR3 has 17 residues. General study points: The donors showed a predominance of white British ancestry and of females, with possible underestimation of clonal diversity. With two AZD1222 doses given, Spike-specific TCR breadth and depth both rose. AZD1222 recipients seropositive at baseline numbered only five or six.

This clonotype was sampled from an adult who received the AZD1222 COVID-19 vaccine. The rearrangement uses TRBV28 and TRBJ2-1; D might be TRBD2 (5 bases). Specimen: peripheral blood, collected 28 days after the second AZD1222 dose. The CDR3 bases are TGTGCCAGCACCTCCTCGGGATCGAGAAGCTCCTACAATGAGCAGTTCTTC. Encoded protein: CASTSSGSRSSYNEQFF. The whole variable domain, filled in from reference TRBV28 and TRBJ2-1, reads DVKVTQSSRYLVKRTGEKVFLECVQDMDHENMFWYRQDPGLGLRLIYFSYDVKMKEKGDIPEGYSVSREKKERFSLILESASTNQTSMYLCASTSSGSRSSYNEQFFGPGTRLTVL.